This T cell receptor beta chain was captured by sequencing in a study of T-cell memory formation after mild COVID-19 (dated by TCRdb to the early 2020s). The study in broad terms: Most TCR sequence clusters were specific to one of the two donors. T-cell clones expanding and contracting after mild COVID-19 in a couple of donors were tracked by longitudinal TCRalpha and TCRbeta repertoire sequencing. Two young, previously healthy adult volunteers made up the cohort, one male and one female. What the authors observed across the whole study: SARS-CoV-2 specificity was not confirmed for the second-wave clones peaking on day 37. From day 15 to 85, contracting clones showed balanced CD4/CD8 phenotypes, whereas a second wave of clones that expanded from day 15 to 37 leaned towards CD4+. Only a couple of mild cases were covered by the study, and larger cohorts that include severe cases with pre-infection samples were considered necessary. The detection of some responding clones in pre-infection memory suggests that pre-existing cross-reactive memory T cells joined the SARS-CoV-2 response. Contracting CD4+ clones were found mainly in CM and EM memory subsets, while CD8+ clones were enriched in EMRA.

The reads were generated on an Illumina NovaSeq 6000. TCRalpha and TCRbeta cDNA libraries were built by 5'RACE with constant-segment primers, adding sample barcodes and unique molecular identifiers. Trizol reagent was used to extract RNA from every sample. Libraries were amplified in two PCR steps, with a second sample barcode and Illumina TruSeq adapters added in the second step. The libraries were sequenced on an Illumina NovaSeq using 2 x 150 bp paired-end reads. Regarding the original processing steps: Demultiplexing of reads and collapsing into UMI-guided consensus sequences were performed with migec v1.2.7. Using mixcr v2.1.11, the UMI consensuses were aligned to TRA and TRB V and J templates and assembled into clonotypes. A clonotype was counted as expanded or contracted only when both edgeR and NoisET called the clonotype significant, with the noise models trained on biological replicates. edgeR calls used a false discovery rate-adjusted p below 0.01 and a log2 fold-change threshold of 1. As an exploratory analysis of dynamics, max-normalized trajectories of the 1000 most abundant clonotypes were examined with PCA combined with hierarchical clustering. Separately sequenced CD4+ and CD8+ repertoires were used to assign a CD4 or CD8 phenotype to each responding clone. TCRdb itself trimmed the public reads at Q25 with fastp, ran MiXCR and retained productive beta chains. Rows with a matching CDR3 protein are joined into one entry that keeps the most common DNA and genes. The V and J calls, along with clone size, are taken from TCRdb and not from the paper's own processing. The sample profile shows more than 110,000 distinct CDR3 sequences; 20% to 25% of them were found once. The ten largest clones add up to approximately 25% of the sample.

PBMCs were isolated by Ficoll-Paque density gradient centrifugation. As regards this clonotype: What antigen it recognizes has not been identified. No per-base quality is available; no much larger clone lies one base away.

The specimen was PBMCs or a T cell subset sorted from them (not recorded which). The TCR sequence derives from an adult woman who had mild COVID-19 (a few samples of this study predate the infection). The sample titles of this study are shuffled in the database, so cell type and time point are left out; the donor was told from shared clones.

This receptor has the CDR3 CASSEGGGDEQYF. Here is the DNA: TGCGCCAGCAGCGAAGGGGGGGGCGATGAGCAGTACTTC. Recombination linked TRBV5-1 to TRBJ2-7; the D gene is perhaps TRBD2, from 7 matching bases. The germline V gene supplies CDR1 SGHRS and CDR2 YFSETQ. A distance of 15 bases separates the germline ends of V and J, which lose 4 bases and 7 bases respectively. Including cysteine and phenylalanine, the CDR3 has 13 amino acids. The DNA shown is the 39-base CDR3, in frame from base 1.